This TCR beta chain stems from a study of CD8 T cells in ankylosing spondylitis. Whole-study findings and limits: Earlier work had already found some motif variants in reactive arthritis synovial fluid and blood. Disease-linked clones, CD8+, were relatively rare in peripheral blood. In ankylosing spondylitis blood, a motif of seven to nine highly homologous TCR beta variants appeared characteristic.

Ten or more counts support this clonotype. As yet, its antigen is unknown. Construction of TCR beta libraries was performed using quantitative 5'-RACE with molecular barcodes. TCRdb used MiXCR to reprocess the 5' RACE reads, holding one entry per CDR3 protein. The sample holds around 300,000 distinct CDR3 sequences, more than 20% seen once. The length of the CDR3 is 14 residues. The V end was cut by 5 bases, the J end by 2 bases, with 13 bases between. Germline CDR1 MGHDK, CDR2 SYGVNS. The TCR comes from a female donor with ankylosing spondylitis or in good health (not recorded which). Sequencing was carried out using blood, either unsorted or a sorted T cell fraction (not recorded which). J is TRBJ2-7 and V is TRBV25-1; D remains ambiguous. CDR3 coding DNA: TGTGCCAGCAGTCCCCCGGGTAGAGCCTACGAGCAGTACTTC. It specifies CASSPPGRAYEQYF.